This T cell receptor beta chain stems from a study of T cells expressing NK-cell markers. Study conclusions and caveats: As a fraction of CD8+ T cells, dominant NKG2C+ clonotypes reached about 1.0-7.0% in six or seven donors. It remained uncertain whether the expanded NKG2C+ T cell clones were specific for HCMV antigens.

Germline V gene lookup returns CDR1 DFQATT and CDR2 SNEGSKA (reference sequence). The CDR3 spans 15 residues. About this clonotype itself: Its antigen is as yet unknown.

From its re-call of the 5' RACE reads, TCRdb lists each CDR3 protein once, without DNA. The sample has 250,000 to 300,000 distinct CDR3 sequences. The sequence derives from a man aged 18 to 29 in good health. The sample taken for sequencing was blood T cells: a sorted CD56 or NKG2C T cell subset, CD4+ or CD8+ T cells, or bulk PBMC T cells (not recorded which). This chain uses TRBV20-1 with TRBJ1-3. The CDR3 protein is CSARDNLASGNTIYF.